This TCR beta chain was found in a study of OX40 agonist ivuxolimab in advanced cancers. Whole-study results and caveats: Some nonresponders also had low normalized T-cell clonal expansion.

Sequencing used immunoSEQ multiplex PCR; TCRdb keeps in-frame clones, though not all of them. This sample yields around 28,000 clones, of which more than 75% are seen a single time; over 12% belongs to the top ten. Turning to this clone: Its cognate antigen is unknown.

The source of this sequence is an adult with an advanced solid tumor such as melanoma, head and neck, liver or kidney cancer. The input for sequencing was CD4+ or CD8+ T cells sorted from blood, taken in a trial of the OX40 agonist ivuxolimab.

Here the CDR3 reads CATSGRDSPDTQYF. CDR3 DNA: TGTGCCACCAGCGGTCGGGACTCCCCCGATACGCAGTATTTT. The chain employs TRBV15 and TRBJ2-3; possibly TRBD2 for D (6 bases). V was pared by 5 bases and J by 6 bases, with 15 bases between. CDR1 and CDR2 (germline): LNHNV, YYDKDF (reference sequence). This CDR3 has 14 amino acids.